Listed here are 21 T cell receptor beta chains from one sample, sequenced in a study of T-cell reconstitution after alpha-beta-depleted transplantation in children. TCRbeta library preparation incorporated unique molecular identifiers. A single record per CDR3 protein comes from TCRdb applying MiXCR to the PCR reads. The table shows approximately 650,000 distinct CDR3 sequences, with roughly 14% occurring only once. Sample: PBMCs, taken before TCRalphabeta/CD19-depleted stem cell transplant. The source of these receptors is a girl aged 2-10 years with congenital amegakaryocytic thrombocytopenia, due to receive a stem cell transplant.

This clonotype came up a few times. The V gene is TRBV15, the J gene TRBJ2-3, with 7 bases that match TRBD1. The CDR3 loop spans 18 amino acids. Per germline, CDR1 LNHNV and CDR2 YYDKDF (reference sequence). The trim removed 0 bases at V and 2 bases at J, leaving 11 bases unmatched. The CDR3 here is CATSRDGHRGLPTDTQYF. In nucleotides, the CDR3 is TGTGCCACCAGCAGAGATGGACACAGGGGCCTCCCCACAGATACGCAGTATTTT.

This clonotype was seen many times. The chain carries TRBV29-1 and TRBJ2-1, with unresolved D. V was shortened by 6 bases and J by 6 bases, with 12 bases between the two germline ends. This CDR3 comprises 12 residues. Germline V CDR1 and CDR2: SQVTM, ANQGSEA. For the CDR3, the DNA is TGCAGCGTCTTGGGTAAAACCAATGAGCAGTTCTTC. Translation gives CSVLGKTNEQFF.

The chain combines TRBV5-1 with TRBJ2-7; D gene unclear. The germline V gene encodes CDR1 SGHRS and CDR2 YFSETQ. V lost 4 bases to trimming and J lost 2 bases, with 22 bases between them. The CDR3 covers 17 residues. The CDR3 DNA reads TGCGCCAGCAGCCCGAGATTCGAACCGAATGGGGCCTACGAGCAGTACTTC. It codes for CASSPRFEPNGAYEQYF. Full variable domain (outside the CDR3, taken from reference TRBV5-1 and TRBJ2-7): KAGVTQTPRYLIKTRGQQVTLSCSPISGHRSVSWYQQTPGQGLQFLFEYFSETQRNKGNFPGRFSGRQFSNSRSEMNVSTLELGDSALYLCASSPRFEPNGAYEQYFGPGTRLTVT.

In its sample, this clonotype was seen many times. This chain connects TRBV5-1 to TRBJ1-5; D gene unclear. Deletions cut 4 bases from V and 4 bases from J, with 12 bases between. This CDR3 has 14 residues. Germline-derived CDR1 and CDR2 are SGHRS and YFSETQ. For the CDR3, the DNA is TGCGCCAGCAGCGAGGGTGGAGGAAATCAGCCCCAGCATTTT. It is translated as CASSEGGGNQPQHF.

V is TRBV28 and J is TRBJ2-1; no reliable D call. Trimming left V 3 bases short and J 6 bases short, with 9 bases between. In germline, CDR1 is MDHEN, CDR2 SYDVKM. The CDR3 has 13 residues. CDR3 coding DNA: TGTGCCAGCAGTTTGTTCCTACTCAATGAGCAGTTCTTC. The encoded protein is CASSLFLLNEQFF.

The sample holds many counts of this clonotype. The chain is built from TRBV29-1 and TRBJ2-3; D may be TRBD2 (7 bases). Germline V gene lookup returns CDR1 SQVTM and CDR2 ANQGSEA. V was shortened by 4 bases and J by 6 bases, with 11 bases between the two germline ends. This CDR3 is built from 12 residues. This CDR3 is CSVVQGGDTQYF. CDR3 in DNA: TGCAGCGTTGTACAGGGAGGGGATACGCAGTATTTT.

There are many counts of this clonotype. V and J are TRBV7-8 and TRBJ2-4; D may be TRBD2 (6 bases). This CDR3 spans 15 amino acids. Trimming left V 5 bases short and J 0 bases short, with 11 bases between. Per germline, CDR1 SGHVS and CDR2 FQNEAQ. In DNA form, the CDR3 reads TGTGCCAGCAGCCCCCGGGAGCTAGCCAAAAACATTCAGTACTTC. The encoded protein is CASSPRELAKNIQYF. Full variable domain (outside the CDR3, taken from reference TRBV7-8 and TRBJ2-4): GAGVSQSPRYKVAKRGQDVALRCDPISGHVSLFWYQQALGQGPEFLTYFQNEAQLDKSGLPSDRFFAERPEGSVSTLKIQRTQQEDSAVYLCASSPRELAKNIQYFGAGTRLSVL.

J is TRBJ2-1 and V is TRBV20-1; 8 bases map to TRBD2. Germline V gene lookup returns CDR1 DFQATT and CDR2 SNEGSKA (reference sequence). J was trimmed by 5 bases and V by 0 bases; bases with no gene match: 12. This CDR3 region has 17 residues. CDR3 region: CSARDCGPGRGHNEQFF. CDR3 in DNA: TGCAGTGCTAGAGATTGTGGTCCCGGGAGGGGCCACAATGAGCAGTTCTTC.

The chain carries TRBV5-1 and TRBJ1-2, with D maybe TRBD1 (5 bases). The CDR3 consists of 14 residues. Trimming took 0 bases from V and 8 from J, leaving 14 bases between them. Per germline, CDR1 SGHRS and CDR2 YFSETQ. As DNA, the CDR3 is TGCGCCAGCAGCTTGGATCAGGGCCCGTGGGGCTACACCTTC. This sequence encodes CASSLDQGPWGYTF.

This chain uses TRBV5-1 with TRBJ2-1; TRBD2 aligns across 11 bases. The CDR3 length is 16 residues. Trimming took 4 bases from V and 7 from J; bases not matched to a gene: 10. Germline CDR1 reads SGHRS; CDR2 reads YFSETQ. In DNA, the CDR3 is TGCGCCAGCAGCCTTGGGGGACTAGCGGTGTCGAATGAGCAGTTCTTC. This encodes CASSLGGLAVSNEQFF.

The genes are TRBV7-9 and TRBJ1-1; D is uncertain. CDR3 length equals 11 residues. V gave up 8 bases and J gave up 3 bases, with 7 bases separating them. Germline values: CDR1 SEHNR, CDR2 FQNEAQ (reference sequence). The CDR3 region is CASERHTEAFF. For the CDR3, the DNA is TGTGCCAGCGAACGACACACTGAAGCTTTCTTT.

This clonotype was found a few times. The V gene is TRBV20-1, the J gene TRBJ2-5; the D is unclear. Deletions cut 4 bases from V and 4 bases from J, with 7 bases between. There are 11 residues in the CDR3. From germline, CDR1 is DFQATT and CDR2 SNEGSKA (reference sequence). CDR3 DNA: TGCAGTGCTAAGGTGTTAGAGACCCAGTACTTC. Its protein is CSAKVLETQYF.

This clonotype has ten or more counts. V gene TRBV12-3 or TRBV12-4 combines with J gene TRBJ2-1; the D gene is possibly TRBD2 (6 bases). The CDR3 loop spans 15 amino acids. V shed 5 bases and J shed 0 bases, with 11 bases lying between them. The CDR3 DNA is TGTGCCAGCAGTCCGGGGACTTACTCCTACAATGAGCAGTTCTTC. Translated, it gives CASSPGTYSYNEQFF.

The chain couples TRBV20-1 to TRBJ2-5; D not certain. From germline, CDR1 is DFQATT and CDR2 SNEGSKA (reference sequence). This CDR3 comprises 14 residues. V lost 3 bases and J 3 bases, leaving 14 bases between the germline ends. CDR3 DNA: TGCAGTGCTAGGACCTTAGAGAGAGAAGAGACCCAGTACTTC. Its protein product is CSARTLEREETQYF.

In its sample, this clonotype was seen many times. This chain connects TRBV20-1 to TRBJ2-2; 8 nucleotides match TRBD2. Trimming took 6 bases from V and 4 from J; bases not matched to a gene: 7. The CDR3 sequence is 14 residues long. In germline, CDR1 is DFQATT, CDR2 SNEGSKA (reference sequence). CDR3 DNA sequence: TGCAGTGCCAGGACTAGCCCCTTCACCGGGGAGCTGTTTTTT. Translated: CSARTSPFTGELFF.

This clonotype was detected only a few times. The V call is TRBV12-3 or TRBV12-4, the J call TRBJ2-2; D may be TRBD2 (6 bases). V lost 7 bases to trimming and J lost 5 bases, with 26 bases between them. The CDR3 totals 18 residues. The CDR3 nucleotides are TGTGCCAGCACCAGAAGTACCGGAGGGCGCAGCTTGACCGGGGAGCTGTTTTTT. This codes for CASTRSTGGRSLTGELFF.

This clonotype was counted many times. The chain is built from TRBV5-1 and TRBJ2-2; D gene unclear. Trimming removed 4 bases at V and 7 bases at J, with 5 bases between. The CDR3 runs 11 residues. Germline lookup yields CDR1 SGHRS and CDR2 YFSETQ. The CDR3 nucleotides read TGCGCCAGCAGCCGAGACGGGGAGCTGTTTTTT. Translation gives CASSRDGELFF.

This clonotype has more than one count but fewer than ten. This chain links TRBV3-1 with TRBJ2-2, with D possibly matching TRBD1 (7 bases). Between the trimmed V and J ends, which lost 6 bases and 2 bases, there was a span of 16 bases. The CDR3 is made up of 16 amino acids. Germline assignment: CDR1 LGHDT and CDR2 YNNKEL (reference sequence). The CDR3 bases are TGTGCCAGCAGGTACCAGGGGGGAGGAAACACCGGGGAGCTGTTTTTT. Protein: CASRYQGGGNTGELFF.

Many counts were recorded for this clonotype. This chain uses TRBV5-1 with TRBJ2-1, with TRBD2 matching over 9 bases. Germline CDR1 is SGHRS and CDR2 is YFSETQ. The J segment lost 8 bases and the V segment lost 7 bases, leaving 13 bases of the junction unmatched. This CDR3 contains 15 residues. The CDR3 reads CASQLAGVGGDEQFF. The CDR3 DNA reads as TGCGCCAGCCAATTAGCGGGAGTTGGAGGCGATGAGCAGTTCTTC.

The chain joins TRBV3-1 to TRBJ2-1; 12 bases map to TRBD2. Germline CDR1 reads LGHDT; CDR2 reads YNNKEL (reference sequence). CDR3 length: 15 amino acids. Unmatched junction bases numbered 7, after V lost 6 bases and J lost 7 bases. The CDR3 nucleotides read TGTGCCAGCAGTCTGACTAGCGGGAGTAGGAATGAGCAGTTCTTC. Its protein product is CASSLTSGSRNEQFF.

This chain joins TRBV3-1 and TRBJ2-1; 12 bases are a match to TRBD1. This CDR3 has 17 amino acids. Germline V gives CDR1 LGHDT, CDR2 YNNKEL (reference sequence). The V and J ends lost 4 bases and 6 bases, in that order; junction bases with no gene match: 10. The CDR3 loop is CASSRIGDRGPTNEQFF. As DNA, the CDR3 is TGTGCCAGCAGCCGAATCGGGGACAGGGGGCCGACCAATGAGCAGTTCTTC.